The sequence of this TCR beta chain was determined in a study of early stage breast cancer tumors. Study details: Of some 17 invasive breast tumors, about a dozen were hormone receptor-positive, HER2-negative.

V was clipped by 1 base and J by 5 bases, with 5 bases between them. The CDR3 length is 13 residues. CDR1 is SGHNT, CDR2 YENEEA, per germline. Regarding the study as a whole: Most shared enriched TCRB sequences were commonly generated ones.

Measured with immunoSEQ multiplex PCR; TCRdb has only the in-frame clones, and not every one. This sample has roughly 34,000 clones; approximately 69% occur once, and the top ten carry about 6.8%. Remarks on this clone: Its matching antigen is unknown.

This TCR was recovered from a person between 60 and 69 years old with breast cancer. The specimen was blood. V gene TRBV11-3 combines with J gene TRBJ2-2; no clear D. The DNA for the CDR3 is TGTGCCAGCAGCTTAGTATCTACCGGGGAGCTGTTTTTT. It specifies CASSLVSTGELFF.